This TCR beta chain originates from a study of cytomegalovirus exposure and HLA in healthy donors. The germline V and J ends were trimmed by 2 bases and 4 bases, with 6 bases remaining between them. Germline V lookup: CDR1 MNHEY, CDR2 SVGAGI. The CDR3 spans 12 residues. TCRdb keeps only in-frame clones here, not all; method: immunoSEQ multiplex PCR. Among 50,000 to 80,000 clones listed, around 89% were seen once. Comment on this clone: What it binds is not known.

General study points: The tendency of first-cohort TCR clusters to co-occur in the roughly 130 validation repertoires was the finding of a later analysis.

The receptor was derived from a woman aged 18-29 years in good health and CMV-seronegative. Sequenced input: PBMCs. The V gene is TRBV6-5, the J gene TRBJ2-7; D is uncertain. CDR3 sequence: CASSYIKYEQYF. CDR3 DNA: TGTGCCAGCAGTTACATTAAATACGAGCAGTACTTC.